Detailed here is one TCR beta chain. The antigen remains undetermined. Cultured CD4+ T-cell DNA underwent Oncomine TCR Beta short-read sequencing. Genomic DNA was taken out of cultured CD4+ T cells by extraction. TCRdb called the PCR reads again in MiXCR, with one record for every CDR3 protein. The sample includes some 25,000 distinct CDR3 sequences, roughly 27% seen only once; the top ten take less than 9%. In germline, CDR1 is KGHSH, CDR2 LQKENI. This CDR3 is 15 amino acids long. Trimming removed 3 bases at V and 9 bases at J, with 15 bases between. The data derive from a study of vaccination and CD4 T cells after COVID-19. Study overall: Post-COVID draws followed diagnosis by a median around 100 days (range 35 to 161). Median time from second vaccine dose to sampling was about 77 days (14 to 241).

Time point denoted: late sampling 161 to 241 days after vaccination in a few convalescent patients. Treatment: roughly 10-day PBMC culture with coronavirus spike peptide pools or control peptides (ViraFEST assay). PCR positivity was dated March to December 2020, before US Alpha, Beta and Delta variants. The chain joins TRBV18 to TRBJ1-6; the D gene is possibly TRBD1 (6 bases). The TCR sequence derives from a human donor who had recovered from COVID-19. The specimen comprised CD4+ T cells from blood, cultured in vitro, sampled about 7 months after SARS-CoV-2 vaccination. The CDR3 sequence: CASSPGGPLGSPLHF. CDR3 DNA sequence: TGTGCCAGCTCACCTGGGGGCCCTTTGGGTTCACCCCTCCACTTT.